Listed below are T cell receptor beta chains from one sample, sequenced in a study of Ad26.COV2.S vaccination and SARS-CoV-2 variants. Sequencing used immunoSEQ multiplex PCR; TCRdb keeps in-frame clones, though not all of them. Here the sample spans 400,000 to 450,000 clones, over 80% being singletons. Source: peripheral blood, taken in a trial of Ad26.COV2.S vaccine versus placebo. These receptors came from a person aged 18-65 years who received the Ad26.COV2.S COVID-19 vaccine or a placebo. Each CDR3 is given with its conserved first and last residue. The order of the fields is clone size, V gene, J gene, D gene, CDR3 DNA, CDR3 protein. The D gene is left open where the match is weak. The listing skips clone size in some rows; elsewhere it reads once, few, many or a size class.

size: .
V: TRBV7-2
J: TRBJ2-3
D: .
DNA: TGTGCCAGCAGCTCCCTCCCCTGGCAGGCGGATACGCAGTATTTT
CDR3: CASSSLPWQADTQYF

size: few
V: TRBV19
J: TRBJ2-1
D: TRBD1
DNA: TGTGCCAGTAGTATAGGACAGGGGGCCTACAATGAGCAGTTCTTC
CDR3: CASSIGQGAYNEQFF

size: .
V: TRBV5-1
J: TRBJ2-5
D: TRBD2
DNA: TGCGCCAGCAGCTTGGCCGAGCGGGGGACCCAAGAGACCCAGTACTTC
CDR3: CASSLAERGTQETQYF

size: once
V: TRBV19
J: TRBJ2-3
D: .
DNA: TGTGCCAGTAGTATGTTCCAGTTTGATACGCAGTATTTT
CDR3: CASSMFQFDTQYF

size: .
V: TRBV19
J: TRBJ1-6
D: .
DNA: TGTGCCAGTAGTATGACCCTCTATAATTCACCCCTCCACTTT
CDR3: CASSMTLYNSPLHF

size: .
V: TRBV7-8
J: TRBJ2-1
D: TRBD2
DNA: TGTGCCAGCAGCTTAACGGGGGGCTCCTACAATGAGCAGTTCTTC
CDR3: CASSLTGGSYNEQFF

size: .
V: TRBV4-1
J: TRBJ2-7
D: TRBD1
DNA: TGCGCCAGCAGCCAGTCCGGGACAGGGGATCTCGAGCAGTACTTC
CDR3: CASSQSGTGDLEQYF

size: .
V: TRBV19
J: TRBJ1-2
D: TRBD1
DNA: TGTGCCAGTAGTCCAGGACAGGGCTATGGCTACACCTTC
CDR3: CASSPGQGYGYTF

size: .
V: TRBV7-2
J: TRBJ2-3
D: TRBD2
DNA: TGTGCCAGCAGCTTGGCAACCGGGACTAGCGTTCTTCGGACAGATACGCAGTATTTT
CDR3: CASSLATGTSVLRTDTQYF

size: .
V: TRBV5-1
J: TRBJ2-4
D: TRBD1
DNA: TGCGCCAGCAGCTTGTCAGGGACAGAAAACATTCAGTACTTC
CDR3: CASSLSGTENIQYF

size: once
V: TRBV6-5
J: TRBJ2-3
D: .
DNA: TGTGCCAGCAGTTACCCCTACACTAGCACAGATACGCAGTATTTT
CDR3: CASSYPYTSTDTQYF

size: .
V: TRBV9
J: TRBJ2-7
D: TRBD1
DNA: TGTGCCAGCAGCGATGGGACAGGGGGCGAAAACGAGCAGTACTTC
CDR3: CASSDGTGGENEQYF

size: .
V: TRBV28
J: TRBJ1-2
D: .
DNA: TGTGCCAGCAGTTCCGAACACCTTCGAGGTGGCAACTATGGCTACACCTTC
CDR3: CASSSEHLRGGNYGYTF

size: .
V: TRBV4-3
J: TRBJ2-1
D: .
DNA: TGCGCCAGCAGCCAAGATATCGGTTACAATGAGCAGTTCTTC
CDR3: CASSQDIGYNEQFF

size: .
V: TRBV5-8
J: TRBJ1-1
D: TRBD1
DNA: TGTGCCAGCAGCTTGGCCTGGGGGACAGCGAACACTGAAGCTTTCTTT
CDR3: CASSLAWGTANTEAFF

size: .
V: TRBV9
J: TRBJ2-1
D: TRBD2
DNA: TGTGCCAGCAGCGGAGCTAGCGGGGGGGCCCTCCTCTTC
CDR3: CASSGASGGALLF

size: .
V: TRBV19
J: TRBJ1-2
D: TRBD1
DNA: TGTGCCAGTAGTATTCGGACAGGTCTAGGAATAAACTATGGCTACACCTTC
CDR3: CASSIRTGLGINYGYTF

size: .
V: TRBV20-1
J: TRBJ2-7
D: .
DNA: TGCAGTGCTCGGGCCGAGCAGTACTTC
CDR3: CSARAEQYF

size: .
V: TRBV28
J: TRBJ2-3
D: TRBD1
DNA: TGTGCCAGCAGTTTTATGGGACAGTACACAGATACGCAGTATTTT
CDR3: CASSFMGQYTDTQYF

size: .
V: TRBV28
J: TRBJ2-1
D: .
DNA: TGTGCCAGCAGGTGGGGGGGGGCGGTCTACAATGAGCAGTTCTTC
CDR3: CASRWGGAVYNEQFF

size: once
V: TRBV29-1
J: TRBJ1-2
D: .
DNA: TGCAGCGTTGTGCGAACGGGCGATACTAACTATGGCTACACCTTC
CDR3: CSVVRTGDTNYGYTF

size: .
V: TRBV5-1
J: TRBJ1-1
D: TRBD1
DNA: TGCGCCAGCAGCTTGGGAGGGACAGGGGGTACTGAAGCTTTCTTT
CDR3: CASSLGGTGGTEAFF

size: large
V: TRBV3-1/TRBV3-2
J: TRBJ1-3
D: .
DNA: TGTGCCAGCAGCGAAACACGGAGTGGAAACACCATATATTTT
CDR3: CASSETRSGNTIYF

size: .
V: TRBV7-2
J: TRBJ2-3
D: TRBD2
DNA: TGTGCCAGCAGCTTAGTGGGGGGGAGTAGTTCAGATACGCAGTATTTT
CDR3: CASSLVGGSSSDTQYF

size: .
V: TRBV4-3
J: TRBJ1-1
D: .
DNA: TGCGCCAGCAGCCAAGGAGCGTATAGGGGGGATTACGGGGAAGCTTTCTTT
CDR3: CASSQGAYRGDYGEAFF

size: once
V: TRBV3-1/TRBV3-2
J: TRBJ2-1
D: .
DNA: TGTGCCAGCAGCCGCTGGCGGGACTCCTACAATGAGCAGTTCTTC
CDR3: CASSRWRDSYNEQFF

size: .
V: TRBV7-7
J: TRBJ1-6
D: TRBD1
DNA: TGTGCCAGCAGCTACGGGACAGGGGGACCCTCCTATAATTCACCCCTCCACTTT
CDR3: CASSYGTGGPSYNSPLHF

size: .
V: TRBV30
J: TRBJ1-2
D: TRBD1
DNA: TGTGCCTGGACCACCCCCGACAGGGTGTCTGGCTACACCTTC
CDR3: CAWTTPDRVSGYTF

size: .
V: TRBV5-4
J: TRBJ1-2
D: .
DNA: TGTGCCAGCAGCCCCCGAGAGGGCGTGGGGTATGGCTACACCTTC
CDR3: CASSPREGVGYGYTF

size: .
V: TRBV7-2
J: TRBJ1-2
D: .
DNA: TGTGCCAGCAGCTTATTGGGCAGGCGGCAATCGGGTGGCTACACCTTC
CDR3: CASSLLGRRQSGGYTF

size: .
V: TRBV9
J: TRBJ2-5
D: .
DNA: TGTGCCAGCAGCGTAGAAGCGCAGCTTACGGAGACCCAGTACTTC
CDR3: CASSVEAQLTETQYF

size: .
V: TRBV3-1/TRBV3-2
J: TRBJ2-5
D: .
DNA: TGTGCCAGCAGCGGTGATTTATCCGGGTTGGGGGCTAGCCAAGAGACCCAGTACTTC
CDR3: CASSGDLSGLGASQETQYF

size: .
V: TRBV6-6
J: TRBJ1-2
D: .
DNA: TGTGCCGCCCGTCAGTACCCTGATGGCTACACCTTC
CDR3: CAARQYPDGYTF

size: .
V: TRBV2
J: TRBJ2-3
D: TRBD2
DNA: TGTGCCAGCAGTAGAGCGGGGGGTGACACAGATACGCAGTATTTT
CDR3: CASSRAGGDTDTQYF

size: once
V: TRBV6-6
J: TRBJ1-2
D: .
DNA: TGTGCCAGCAGAACTGACAGGAACTATGGCTACACCTTC
CDR3: CASRTDRNYGYTF

size: .
V: TRBV9
J: TRBJ1-2
D: .
DNA: TGTGCCAGCACCCGTCGGGGTCAGGGCTACACCTTC
CDR3: CASTRRGQGYTF

size: .
V: TRBV24-1
J: TRBJ2-3
D: TRBD2
DNA: TGTGCCACCAGTGACCCCCGCGGGACCCCCGGGGGGGCGCAGTATTTT
CDR3: CATSDPRGTPGGAQYF

size: .
V: TRBV19
J: TRBJ2-7
D: .
DNA: TGTGCCAGTAGCCCCTCAGGGATCGGGTACGAGCAGTACTTC
CDR3: CASSPSGIGYEQYF

size: once
V: TRBV15
J: TRBJ1-2
D: .
DNA: TGTGCCACCAGCAGAGGGGTCGGGGGCCCTCACTATGGCTACACCTTC
CDR3: CATSRGVGGPHYGYTF

size: .
V: TRBV15
J: TRBJ1-1
D: .
DNA: TGTGCCACCAGCAGAGTACCATCGCCGGGACCTGAAGCTTTCTTT
CDR3: CATSRVPSPGPEAFF

size: .
V: TRBV3-1/TRBV3-2
J: TRBJ1-5
D: TRBD1
DNA: TGTGCCAGCAGCCCCCACGACAGGGATCAGCCCCAGCATTTT
CDR3: CASSPHDRDQPQHF

size: .
V: TRBV6-5
J: TRBJ2-3
D: .
DNA: TGTGCCAGCAGTCGGATGATCAGCCCCACAGATACGCAGTATTTT
CDR3: CASSRMISPTDTQYF

size: .
V: TRBV30
J: TRBJ1-1
D: .
DNA: TGTGCCTGGACCCTAGGAAAGGGTCGGAACACTGAAGCTTTCTTT
CDR3: CAWTLGKGRNTEAFF